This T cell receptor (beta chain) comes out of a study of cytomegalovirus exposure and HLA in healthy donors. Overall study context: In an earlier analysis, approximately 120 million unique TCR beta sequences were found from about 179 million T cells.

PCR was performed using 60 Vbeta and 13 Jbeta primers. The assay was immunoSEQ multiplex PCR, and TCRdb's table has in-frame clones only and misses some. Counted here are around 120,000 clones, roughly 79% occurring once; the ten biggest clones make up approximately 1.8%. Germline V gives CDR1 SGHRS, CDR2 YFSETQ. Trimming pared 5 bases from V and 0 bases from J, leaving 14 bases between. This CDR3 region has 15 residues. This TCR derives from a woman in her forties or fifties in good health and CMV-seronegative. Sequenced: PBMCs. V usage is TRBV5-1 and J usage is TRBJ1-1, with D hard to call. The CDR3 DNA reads TGCGCCAGCAGTGACGCGGGCGAGTTGAACACTGAAGCTTTCTTT. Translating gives CASSDAGELNTEAFF. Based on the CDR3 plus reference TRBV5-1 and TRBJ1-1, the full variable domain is KAGVTQTPRYLIKTRGQQVTLSCSPISGHRSVSWYQQTPGQGLQFLFEYFSETQRNKGNFPGRFSGRQFSNSRSEMNVSTLELGDSALYLCASSDAGELNTEAFFGQGTRLTVV.